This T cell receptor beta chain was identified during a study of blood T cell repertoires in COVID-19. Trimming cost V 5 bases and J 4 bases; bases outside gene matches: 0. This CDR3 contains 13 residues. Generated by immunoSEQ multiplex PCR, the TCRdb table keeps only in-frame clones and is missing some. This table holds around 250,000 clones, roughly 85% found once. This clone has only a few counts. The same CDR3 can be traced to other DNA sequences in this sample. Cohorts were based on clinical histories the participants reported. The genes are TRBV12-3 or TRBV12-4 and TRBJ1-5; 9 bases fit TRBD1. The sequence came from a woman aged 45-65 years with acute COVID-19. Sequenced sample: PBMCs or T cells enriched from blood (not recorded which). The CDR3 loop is CASSGTGNQPQHF. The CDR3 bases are TGTGCCAGCAGTGGGACAGGGAATCAGCCCCAGCATTTT.